This T cell receptor (beta chain) comes out of a study of type 1 regulatory T cells. Study-wide background: This in vitro CD4 product, T-allo10, is enriched for Tr1 cells and alloantigen-specific.

A note on this clonotype: Its matching antigen is unknown.

The CDR3 extends over 13 amino acids. The J segment lost 5 bases and the V segment lost 5 bases, leaving 5 bases of the junction unmatched. Germline V CDR1 and CDR2: MGHRA, YSYEKL. TCRdb passed the reads through MiXCR, listing each CDR3 protein once. The data contain 60,000 to 80,000 distinct CDR3 sequences, 55% to 80% of them singletons. T-allo10 cells from the graft donor were described as anergic, host-alloantigen-specific, and alloantigen-specific suppressors. Sequenced sample: cultured T cells, either the whole culture or a sorted T cell fraction (not recorded which). The subset here: Tr1-enriched cell product generated in vitro against host alloantigens. This sequence joins TRBV4-1 and TRBJ2-5; 7 nucleotides match TRBD1. The receptor's source is a human donor in good health. The CDR3 is CASSLGGLETQYF. CDR3 DNA sequence: TGCGCCAGCAGCTTAGGGGGCTTGGAGACCCAGTACTTC.